This T cell receptor beta chain was identified during a study of shared clonotypes between healthy human individuals. The protocol was immunoSEQ multiplex PCR, while the TCRdb copy is restricted to in-frame clones and leaves out a portion. The sample contains 2 million to 2.5 million clones, approximately 95% of which appear only once. V lost 1 base and J lost 3; bases outside the gene matches: 6. There are 15 residues in the CDR3. Germline CDR1 reads SGHAT; CDR2 reads FQDESV (reference sequence). Turning to this clone: Its antigen remains unidentified.

Those who donated, Caucasian adults without exception, all lived in Nashville, Tennessee. General study points: Rarefaction revealed incomplete sorted-subset sequencing despite large depth. Relative to their counterparts shared across all four donors, non-shared clonotypes exhibited diminished generation probabilities.

The genes are TRBV11-1 and TRBJ2-7; 7 positions agree with TRBD2. Sequencing was performed on naive CD4+ T cells from PBMCs. Subset noted: CD45RA+ positively selected. The sequence derives from a man younger than 30 in good health. Some clones in this sample may be carry-over from other donors' samples. The CDR3 reads CASSLGREPLYEQYF. In DNA form, the CDR3 reads TGTGCCAGCAGCTTAGGGCGGGAGCCCCTCTACGAGCAGTACTTC.